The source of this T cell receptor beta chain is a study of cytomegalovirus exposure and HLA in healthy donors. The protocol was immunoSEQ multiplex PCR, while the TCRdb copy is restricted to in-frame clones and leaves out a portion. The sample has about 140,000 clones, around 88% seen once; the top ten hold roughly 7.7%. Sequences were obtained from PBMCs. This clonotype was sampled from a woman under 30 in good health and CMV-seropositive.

The CDR3 sequence: CAWDSTGGPGYTF. CDR3 bases: TGTGCCTGGGACTCAACAGGGGGGCCTGGCTACACCTTC. This sequence joins TRBV30 and TRBJ1-2, with 8 bases fitting TRBD1. V lost 5 bases, J lost 7 bases, and 9 bases stayed unmatched. From germline, CDR1 is GTSNPN and CDR2 SVGIG (reference sequence). This CDR3 contains 13 residues.